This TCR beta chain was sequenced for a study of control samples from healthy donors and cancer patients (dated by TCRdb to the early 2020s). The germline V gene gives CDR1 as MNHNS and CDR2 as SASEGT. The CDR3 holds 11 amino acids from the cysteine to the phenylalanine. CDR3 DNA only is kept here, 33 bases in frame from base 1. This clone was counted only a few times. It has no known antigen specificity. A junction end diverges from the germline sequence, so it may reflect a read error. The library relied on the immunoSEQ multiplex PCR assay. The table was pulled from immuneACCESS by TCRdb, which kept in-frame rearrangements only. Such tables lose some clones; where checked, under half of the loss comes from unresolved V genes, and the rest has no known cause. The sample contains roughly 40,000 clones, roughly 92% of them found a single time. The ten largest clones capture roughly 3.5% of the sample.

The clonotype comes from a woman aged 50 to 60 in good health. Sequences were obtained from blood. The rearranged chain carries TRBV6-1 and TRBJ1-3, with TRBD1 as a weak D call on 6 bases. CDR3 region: CASSDWGALNF. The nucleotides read TGTGCCAGCAGTGATTGGGGGGCGCTAAATTTT.